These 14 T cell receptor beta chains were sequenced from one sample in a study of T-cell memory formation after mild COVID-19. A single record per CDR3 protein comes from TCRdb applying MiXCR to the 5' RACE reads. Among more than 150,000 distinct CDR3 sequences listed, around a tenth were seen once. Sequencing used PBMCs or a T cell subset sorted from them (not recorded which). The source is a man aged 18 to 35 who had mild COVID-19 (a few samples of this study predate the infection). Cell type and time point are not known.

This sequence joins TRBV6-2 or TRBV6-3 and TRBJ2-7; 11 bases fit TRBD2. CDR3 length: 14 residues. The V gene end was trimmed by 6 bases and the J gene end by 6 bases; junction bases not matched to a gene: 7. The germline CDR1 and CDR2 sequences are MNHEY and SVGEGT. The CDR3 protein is CASRKTSGNREQYF. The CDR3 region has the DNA TGTGCCAGCAGGAAGACTAGCGGGAACCGCGAGCAGTACTTC.

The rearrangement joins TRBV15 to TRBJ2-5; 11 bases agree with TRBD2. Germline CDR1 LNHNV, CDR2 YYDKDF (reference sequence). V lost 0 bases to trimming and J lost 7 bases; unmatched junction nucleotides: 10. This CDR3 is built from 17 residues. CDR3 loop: CATSRDLAGGQGGTQYF. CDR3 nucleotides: TGTGCCACCAGCAGAGACCTAGCGGGGGGCCAAGGAGGGACCCAGTACTTC.

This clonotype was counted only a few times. The DNA of the CDR3 is TGTGCCAGCAGCTTAGACAGGCTTCCCGATGGCTACACCTTC. It encodes CASSLDRLPDGYTF. This rearrangement joins TRBV7-2 to TRBJ1-2, with D possibly TRBD1 on 5 matching bases. There are 14 residues in the CDR3. Looked up from germline, CDR1 is SGHTA and CDR2 is FQGNSA. Trimming cost V 1 base and J 6 bases, with 12 bases left between them. The variable domain in full, with the rest retrieved from reference TRBV7-2 and TRBJ1-2, is GAGVSQSPSNKVTEKGKDVELRCDPISGHTALYWYRQSLGQGLEFLIYFQGNSAPDKSGLPSDRFSAERTGGSVSTLTIQRTQQEDSAVYLCASSLDRLPDGYTFGSGTRLTVV.

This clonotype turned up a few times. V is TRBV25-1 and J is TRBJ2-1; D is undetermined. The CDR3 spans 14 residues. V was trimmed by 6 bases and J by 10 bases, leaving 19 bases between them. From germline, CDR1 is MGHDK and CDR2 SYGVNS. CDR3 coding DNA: TGTGCCAGCAGCCGCGACTCGCCCCGCAGGGAGCAGTTCTTC. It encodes CASSRDSPRREQFF.

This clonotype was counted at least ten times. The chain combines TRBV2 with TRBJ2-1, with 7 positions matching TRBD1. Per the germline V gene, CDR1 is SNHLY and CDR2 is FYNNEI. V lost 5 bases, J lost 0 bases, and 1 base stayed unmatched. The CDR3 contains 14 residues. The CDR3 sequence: CASSRDSSYNEQFF. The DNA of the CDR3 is TGTGCCAGCAGTCGGGACAGCTCCTACAATGAGCAGTTCTTC.

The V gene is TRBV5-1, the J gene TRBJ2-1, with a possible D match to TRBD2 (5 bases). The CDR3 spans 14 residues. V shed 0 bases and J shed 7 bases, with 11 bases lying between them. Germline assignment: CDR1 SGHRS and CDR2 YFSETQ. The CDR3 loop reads CASSLAGGENEQFF. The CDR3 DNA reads TGCGCCAGCAGCTTGGCCGGAGGCGAGAATGAGCAGTTCTTC.

This CDR3 is CASSDRTGVTGYTF. Written as DNA, the CDR3 is TGTGCCAGCAGCGACAGGACGGGCGTCACTGGCTACACCTTC. The rearrangement links TRBV7-2 to TRBJ1-2; a weak D match, TRBD1 (6 bases). Germline V gives CDR1 SGHTA, CDR2 FQGNSA. V lost 5 bases and J 7 bases, leaving 17 bases between the germline ends. The CDR3 extends over 14 amino acids.

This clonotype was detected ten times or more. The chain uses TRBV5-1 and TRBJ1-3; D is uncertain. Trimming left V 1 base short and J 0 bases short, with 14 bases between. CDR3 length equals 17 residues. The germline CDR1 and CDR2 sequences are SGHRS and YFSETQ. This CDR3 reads CASSLNGDRSSGNTIYF. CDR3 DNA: TGCGCCAGCAGCTTGAATGGGGATCGCAGCTCTGGAAACACCATATATTTT.

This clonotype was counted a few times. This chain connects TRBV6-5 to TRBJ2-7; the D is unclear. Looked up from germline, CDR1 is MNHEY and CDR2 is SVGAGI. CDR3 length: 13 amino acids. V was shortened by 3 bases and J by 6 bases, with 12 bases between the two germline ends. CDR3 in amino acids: CASSYGSVFEQYF. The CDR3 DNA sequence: TGTGCCAGCAGTTATGGGTCCGTTTTCGAGCAGTACTTC.

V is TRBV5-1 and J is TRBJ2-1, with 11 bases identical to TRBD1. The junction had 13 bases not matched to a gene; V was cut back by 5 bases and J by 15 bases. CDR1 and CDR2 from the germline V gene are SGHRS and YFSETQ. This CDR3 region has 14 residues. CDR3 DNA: TGCGCCAGCAGTTCTGGGACAGGGGGGACCCTACGGTTCTTC. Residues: CASSSGTGGTLRFF.

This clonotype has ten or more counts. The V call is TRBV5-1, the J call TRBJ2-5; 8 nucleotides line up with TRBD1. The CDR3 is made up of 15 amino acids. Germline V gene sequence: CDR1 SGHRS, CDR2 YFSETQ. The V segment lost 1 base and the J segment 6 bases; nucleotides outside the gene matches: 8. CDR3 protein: CASSLTGGLEKTQYF. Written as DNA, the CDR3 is TGCGCCAGCAGCTTGACAGGGGGGCTCGAGAAGACCCAGTACTTC. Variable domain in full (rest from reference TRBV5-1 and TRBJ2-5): KAGVTQTPRYLIKTRGQQVTLSCSPISGHRSVSWYQQTPGQGLQFLFEYFSETQRNKGNFPGRFSGRQFSNSRSEMNVSTLELGDSALYLCASSLTGGLEKTQYFGPGTRLLVL.

The DNA of the CDR3 is TGCGCCAGCAGCTTGAGGCAGGGGGCTGGGGCCAACGTCCTGACTTTC. This translates into CASSLRQGAGANVLTF. The chain combines TRBV5-1 with TRBJ2-6, with 7 positions matching TRBD1. Trimming cost V 1 base and J 2 bases; bases outside gene matches: 3. Germline values: CDR1 SGHRS, CDR2 YFSETQ. The length of the CDR3 is 16 residues. Full variable domain (rest looked up from reference TRBV5-1 and TRBJ2-6): KAGVTQTPRYLIKTRGQQVTLSCSPISGHRSVSWYQQTPGQGLQFLFEYFSETQRNKGNFPGRFSGRQFSNSRSEMNVSTLELGDSALYLCASSLRQGAGANVLTFGAGSRLTVL.

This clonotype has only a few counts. DNA for the CDR3: TGTGCCAGCAAGCTACAGGGGCGCCACCAGCCCCAGCATTTT. Translating gives CASKLQGRHQPQHF. V and J are TRBV12-3 or TRBV12-4 and TRBJ1-5; 7 bases are shared with TRBD1. There are 14 residues in the CDR3. V trimming: 7 bases; J trimming: 7 bases; junction bases outside the gene matches: 10.

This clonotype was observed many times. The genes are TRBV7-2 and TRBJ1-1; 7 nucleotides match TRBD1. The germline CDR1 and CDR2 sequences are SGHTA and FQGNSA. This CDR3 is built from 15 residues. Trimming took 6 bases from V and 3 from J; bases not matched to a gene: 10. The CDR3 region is CASSLAGTEDTEAFF. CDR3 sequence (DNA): TGTGCCAGCAGTCTAGCCGGGACAGAGGACACTGAAGCTTTCTTT.